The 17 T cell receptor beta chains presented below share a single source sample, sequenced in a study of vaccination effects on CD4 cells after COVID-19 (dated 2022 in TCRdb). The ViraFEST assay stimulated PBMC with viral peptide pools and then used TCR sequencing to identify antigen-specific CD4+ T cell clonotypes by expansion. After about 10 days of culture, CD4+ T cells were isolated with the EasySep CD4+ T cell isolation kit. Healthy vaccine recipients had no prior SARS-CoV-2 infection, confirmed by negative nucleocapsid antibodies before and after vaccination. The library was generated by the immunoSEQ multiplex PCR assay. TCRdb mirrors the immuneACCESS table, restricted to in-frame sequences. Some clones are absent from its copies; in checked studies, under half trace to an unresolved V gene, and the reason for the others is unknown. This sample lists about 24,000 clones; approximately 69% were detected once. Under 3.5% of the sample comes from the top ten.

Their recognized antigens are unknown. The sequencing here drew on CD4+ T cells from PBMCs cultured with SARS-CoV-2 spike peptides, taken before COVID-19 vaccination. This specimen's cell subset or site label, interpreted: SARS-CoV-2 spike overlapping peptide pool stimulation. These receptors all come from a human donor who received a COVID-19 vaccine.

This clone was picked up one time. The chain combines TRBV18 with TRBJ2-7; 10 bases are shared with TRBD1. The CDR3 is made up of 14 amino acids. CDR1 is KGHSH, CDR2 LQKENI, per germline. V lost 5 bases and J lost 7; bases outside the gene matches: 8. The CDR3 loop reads CASSIRQGAQEQYF. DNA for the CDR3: TGTGCCAGCTCAATCCGACAGGGGGCGCAAGAGCAGTACTTC.

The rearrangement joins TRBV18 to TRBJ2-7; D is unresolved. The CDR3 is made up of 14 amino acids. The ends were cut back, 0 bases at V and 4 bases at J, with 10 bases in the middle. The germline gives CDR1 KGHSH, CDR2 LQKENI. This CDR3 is CASSPPNTPYEQYF. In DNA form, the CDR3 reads TGTGCCAGCTCACCACCCAACACCCCATACGAGCAGTACTTC.

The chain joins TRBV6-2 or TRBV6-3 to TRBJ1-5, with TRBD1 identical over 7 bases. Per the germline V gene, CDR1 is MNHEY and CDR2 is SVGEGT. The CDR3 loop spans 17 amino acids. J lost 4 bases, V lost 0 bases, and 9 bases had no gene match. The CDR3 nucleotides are TGTGCCAGCAGTTACTCGACTGGGGCACAGGGGAATCAGCCCCAGCATTTT. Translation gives CASSYSTGAQGNQPQHF.

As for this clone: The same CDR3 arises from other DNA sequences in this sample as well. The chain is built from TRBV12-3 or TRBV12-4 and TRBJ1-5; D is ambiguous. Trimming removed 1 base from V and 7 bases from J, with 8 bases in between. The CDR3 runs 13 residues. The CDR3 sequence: CASSLGSGQPQHF. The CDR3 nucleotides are TGTGCCAGCAGTTTAGGTAGCGGCCAGCCCCAGCATTTT.

In nucleotides, the CDR3 is TGTGCCAGCAGCCCCACCCTAGCGGGGGGGACGGGGGTTGGAGAGACCCAGTACTTC. Translation: CASSPTLAGGTGVGETQYF. The chain couples TRBV7-7 to TRBJ2-5; 12 bases are a match to TRBD2. Trimming removed 5 bases from V and 4 bases from J; junction bases left unmatched: 17. Germline loops: CDR1 SSHAT, CDR2 FNYEAQ (reference sequence). The CDR3 covers 19 residues.

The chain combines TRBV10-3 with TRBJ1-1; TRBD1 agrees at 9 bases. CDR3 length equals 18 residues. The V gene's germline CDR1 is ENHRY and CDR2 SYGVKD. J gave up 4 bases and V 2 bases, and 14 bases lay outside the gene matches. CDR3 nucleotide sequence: TGTGCCATCAGTGAGACCGACGACGACGGGACAGGGCTCACTGAAGCTTTCTTT. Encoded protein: CAISETDDDGTGLTEAFF.

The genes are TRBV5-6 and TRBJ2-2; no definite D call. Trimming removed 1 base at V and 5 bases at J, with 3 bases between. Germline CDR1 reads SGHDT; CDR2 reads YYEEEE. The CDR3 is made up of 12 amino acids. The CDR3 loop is CASSLSTGELFF. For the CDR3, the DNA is TGTGCCAGCAGCTTGAGTACCGGGGAGCTGTTTTTT.

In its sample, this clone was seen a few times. The CDR3 spells CASSQDTIYEQYF. DNA for the CDR3: TGCGCCAGCAGCCAAGATACTATCTACGAGCAGTACTTC. V gene TRBV4-1 combines with J gene TRBJ2-7; D remains ambiguous. V lost 0 bases, J lost 3 bases, and 6 bases lay in between. In germline, CDR1 is MGHRA, CDR2 YSYEKL. The CDR3 is made up of 13 amino acids.

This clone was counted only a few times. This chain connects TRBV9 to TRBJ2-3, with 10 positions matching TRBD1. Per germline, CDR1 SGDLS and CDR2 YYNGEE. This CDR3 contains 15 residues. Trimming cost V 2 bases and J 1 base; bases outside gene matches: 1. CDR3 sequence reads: CASSVGTGGTDTQYF. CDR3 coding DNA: TGTGCCAGCAGCGTGGGGACAGGGGGCACAGATACGCAGTATTTT.

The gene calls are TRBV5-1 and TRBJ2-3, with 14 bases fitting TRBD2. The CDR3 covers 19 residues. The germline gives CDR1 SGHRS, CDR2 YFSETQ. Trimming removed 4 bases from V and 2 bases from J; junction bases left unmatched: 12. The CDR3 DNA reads TGCGCCAGCAGCATAGGACTAGCGGGGGGTCCCCGTAACACAGATACGCAGTATTTT. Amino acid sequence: CASSIGLAGGPRNTDTQYF.

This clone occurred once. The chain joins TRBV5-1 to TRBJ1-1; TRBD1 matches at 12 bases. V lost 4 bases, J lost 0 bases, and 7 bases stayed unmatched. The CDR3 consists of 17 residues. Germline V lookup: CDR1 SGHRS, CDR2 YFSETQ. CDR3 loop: CASSPGQGATMNTEAFF. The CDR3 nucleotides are TGCGCCAGCAGCCCGGGACAGGGGGCGACCATGAACACTGAAGCTTTCTTT. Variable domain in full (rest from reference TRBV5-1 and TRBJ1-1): KAGVTQTPRYLIKTRGQQVTLSCSPISGHRSVSWYQQTPGQGLQFLFEYFSETQRNKGNFPGRFSGRQFSNSRSEMNVSTLELGDSALYLCASSPGQGATMNTEAFFGQGTRLTVV.

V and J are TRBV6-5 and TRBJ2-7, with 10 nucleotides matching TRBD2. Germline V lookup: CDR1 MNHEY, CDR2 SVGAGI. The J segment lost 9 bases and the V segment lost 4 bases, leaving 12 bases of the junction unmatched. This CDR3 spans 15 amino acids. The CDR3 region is CASSSPGSGGALQYF. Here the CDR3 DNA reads TGTGCCAGCAGTTCCCCGGGAAGCGGGGGGGCCTTGCAGTACTTC.

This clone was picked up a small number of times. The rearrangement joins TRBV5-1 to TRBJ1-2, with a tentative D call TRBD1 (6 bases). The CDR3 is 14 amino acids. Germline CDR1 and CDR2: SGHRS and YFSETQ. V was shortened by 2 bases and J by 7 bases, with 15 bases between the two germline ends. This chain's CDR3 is CASSFHRESVGYTF. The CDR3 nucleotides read TGCGCCAGCAGCTTTCACAGGGAATCGGTTGGCTACACCTTC. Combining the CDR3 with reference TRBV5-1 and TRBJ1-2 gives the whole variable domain KAGVTQTPRYLIKTRGQQVTLSCSPISGHRSVSWYQQTPGQGLQFLFEYFSETQRNKGNFPGRFSGRQFSNSRSEMNVSTLELGDSALYLCASSFHRESVGYTFGSGTRLTVV.

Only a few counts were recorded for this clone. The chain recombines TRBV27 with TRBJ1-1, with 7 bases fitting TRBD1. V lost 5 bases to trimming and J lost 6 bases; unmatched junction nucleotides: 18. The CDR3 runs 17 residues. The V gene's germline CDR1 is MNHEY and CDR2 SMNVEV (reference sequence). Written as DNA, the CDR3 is TGTGCCAGCAGTAATCGCCGGCTACAGGGGCAAGTGGCTGAAGCTTTCTTT. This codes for CASSNRRLQGQVAEAFF.

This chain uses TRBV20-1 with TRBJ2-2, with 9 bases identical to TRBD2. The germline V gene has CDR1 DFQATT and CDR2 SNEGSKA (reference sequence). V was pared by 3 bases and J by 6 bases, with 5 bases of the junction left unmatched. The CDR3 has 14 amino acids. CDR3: CSASGLAGPGELFF. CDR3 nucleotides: TGCAGTGCTAGTGGGCTAGCGGGACCCGGGGAGCTGTTTTTT.

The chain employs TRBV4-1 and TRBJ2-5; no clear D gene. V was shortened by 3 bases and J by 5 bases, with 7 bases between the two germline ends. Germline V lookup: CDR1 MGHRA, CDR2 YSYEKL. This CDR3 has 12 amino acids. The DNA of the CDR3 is TGCGCCAGCAGCCAGAACCCGGAGACCCAGTACTTC. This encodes CASSQNPETQYF.

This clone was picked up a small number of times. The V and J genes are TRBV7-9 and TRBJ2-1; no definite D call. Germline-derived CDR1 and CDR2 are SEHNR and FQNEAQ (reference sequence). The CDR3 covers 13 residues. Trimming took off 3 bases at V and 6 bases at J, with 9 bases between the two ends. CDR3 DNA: TGTGCCAGCAGCTTCGCCAGGACCAATGAGCAGTTCTTC. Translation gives CASSFARTNEQFF.